Shown below are 20 T cell receptor beta chains from a single sample sequenced in a study of T-cell reconstitution after alpha-beta-depleted transplantation in children (dated by TCRdb to the mid-2010s). Library preparation employed PCR. Reads for this sample came from an Illumina HiSeq 2500. TCR libraries were prepared with molecular barcoding, using unique molecular identifiers to normalize TCRbeta repertoire quantification. In-frame beta chains were kept once TCRdb had trimmed the public reads at Q25 with fastp and called clones with MiXCR. Rows are unified per CDR3 protein, each entry keeping the most common DNA and genes. Within this sample are approximately 250,000 distinct CDR3 sequences, with 7.5% to 10% of them counted one time only. The ten most abundant clones make up less than 6% of the sample. The starting material was PBMCs from the stem cell graft donor, obtained from the stem cell graft. The source is a human donor who donated a stem cell graft to a child with SCID.

This rearrangement joins TRBV29-1 to TRBJ2-4; the match to TRBD1 covers 8 bases. This CDR3 contains 15 residues. V trimming: 6 bases; J trimming: 3 bases; junction bases outside the gene matches: 10. Germline CDR1 is SQVTM and CDR2 is ANQGSEA. CDR3 sequence reads: CSVRAGGLGKNIQYF. CDR3 bases: TGCAGCGTCCGCGCAGGGGGCTTAGGCAAAAACATTCAGTACTTC. Supplemented by reference TRBV29-1 and TRBJ2-4, the full variable domain reads SAVISQKPSRDICQRGTSLTIQCQVDSQVTMMFWYRQQPGQSLTLIATANQGSEATYESGFVIDKFPISRPNLTFSTLTVSNMSPEDSSIYLCSVRAGGLGKNIQYFGAGTRLSVL.

This clonotype was seen repeatedly, ten times or more. This chain connects TRBV20-1 to TRBJ2-1; 7 positions match TRBD2. The CDR3 covers 14 residues. Germline trimming cut 4 bases from V and 2 bases from J; bases unmatched to any gene: 5. The germline CDR1 and CDR2 sequences are DFQATT and SNEGSKA (reference sequence). In nucleotides, the CDR3 is TGCAGTGCTAAGTGGGGGGGTCCCTACAATGAGCAGTTCTTC. Its translation: CSAKWGGPYNEQFF.

This clonotype was seen a handful of times. This chain uses TRBV6-1 with TRBJ2-2; 10 bases fit TRBD2. The CDR3 loop spans 15 amino acids. V was clipped by 6 bases and J by 5 bases; unmatched bases: 6. In germline, CDR1 is MNHNS, CDR2 SASEGT. The DNA for the CDR3 is TGTGCCAGCAGAAAGAGCGGGGGGGAGACCGGGGAGCTGTTTTTT. This codes for CASRKSGGETGELFF.

This clonotype was picked up many times. The rearrangement uses TRBV5-8 and TRBJ2-3; D uncertain. V was trimmed by 2 bases and J by 2 bases, leaving 9 bases between them. The CDR3 has 14 residues. The germline gives CDR1 SGHTS, CDR2 YDEGEE. The CDR3 DNA reads as TGTGCCAGCAGCTTCGAGGCCTTCACAGATACGCAGTATTTT. It codes for CASSFEAFTDTQYF.

The chain carries TRBV29-1 and TRBJ1-1; D uncertain. V dropped 4 bases and J dropped 1 base, with 10 bases sitting between them. Germline assignment: CDR1 SQVTM and CDR2 ANQGSEA. The CDR3 runs to 13 residues. The CDR3 loop reads CSVVRQPNTEAFF. DNA of the CDR3: TGCAGCGTTGTACGCCAGCCGAACACTGAAGCTTTCTTT.

This clonotype was picked up many times. The rearrangement joins TRBV28 to TRBJ2-7; D remains ambiguous. The germline CDR1 and CDR2 sequences are MDHEN and SYDVKM. CDR3 size: 20 residues. V was trimmed by 3 bases and J by 0 bases, leaving 27 bases between them. CDR3 coding DNA: TGTGCCAGCAGTTTTGACCCCCCTCACAGTGCAAGTGGTAGCTCCTACGAGCAGTACTTC. Its protein is CASSFDPPHSASGSSYEQYF.

This clonotype showed up many times. The V gene is TRBV7-8, the J gene TRBJ2-1; D perhaps matches TRBD1 (6 bases). V lost 1 base, J lost 7 bases, and 11 bases lay in between. Germline V CDR1 and CDR2: SGHVS, FQNEAQ. The length of the CDR3 is 14 residues. CDR3 DNA: TGTGCCAGCAGCTTAGTAACCACAGGGAATGAGCAGTTCTTC. Translation: CASSLVTTGNEQFF.

This clonotype was seen repeatedly, ten times or more. The chain recombines TRBV12-3 or TRBV12-4 with TRBJ1-1, with 9 bases that match TRBD1. There are 14 residues in the CDR3. V lost 4 bases to trimming and J lost 3 bases; unmatched junction nucleotides: 3. CDR3 DNA: TGTGCCAGCAGTTATCGACAGGGGGACACTGAAGCTTTCTTT. It codes for CASSYRQGDTEAFF.

The rearrangement uses TRBV28 and TRBJ1-2; 11 bases match TRBD1. CDR1 and CDR2 (germline): MDHEN, SYDVKM. CDR3 size: 15 residues. V lost 4 bases and J lost 3; bases outside the gene matches: 4. The DNA for the CDR3 is TGTGCCAGCAGTTCATCGGGACAGGGGGACTATGGCTACACCTTC. Translation gives CASSSSGQGDYGYTF.

This clonotype was detected ten times or more. A junction end diverges from the germline sequence, so it may reflect a read error. The chain has TRBV4-2 and TRBJ2-2, with 8 bases fitting TRBD1. CDR1 is LGHNA and CDR2 is YNFKEQ in the germline V gene. The length of the CDR3 is 16 residues. Here the CDR3 DNA reads TGTGCCAGCAGTCAAGACAGGGGACAGAACACCGGGGAGCTGTTTTTT. This gives the protein CASSQDRGQNTGELFF.

This clonotype came up many times. The DNA for the CDR3 is TGCAGTGCTAGCGTACGCATTCAAGAGACCCAGTACTTC. Amino acids: CSASVRIQETQYF. The rearrangement joins TRBV20-1 to TRBJ2-5; D uncertain. The length of the CDR3 is 13 residues. Germline V gene sequence: CDR1 DFQATT, CDR2 SNEGSKA (reference sequence). V lost 3 bases and J 2 bases, leaving 10 bases between the germline ends.

Ten or more counts support this clonotype. V is TRBV3-1 and J is TRBJ2-2; no definite D call. Germline-derived CDR1 and CDR2 are LGHDT and YNNKEL (reference sequence). This CDR3 is built from 11 residues. Trimming took 2 bases from V and 7 from J, leaving 2 bases between them. CDR3: CASSQIGELFF. The DNA for the CDR3 is TGTGCCAGCAGCCAAATCGGGGAGCTGTTTTTT.

The sample holds many counts of this clonotype. The rearrangement links TRBV5-1 to TRBJ2-7; TRBD1 or TRBD2 may be the D gene (5 bases each). V lost 7 bases to trimming and J lost 2 bases, with 16 bases between them. There are 14 residues in the CDR3. Germline V gives CDR1 SGHRS, CDR2 YFSETQ. The chain's CDR3 is CASRNRDGAYEQYF. The CDR3 DNA sequence: TGCGCCAGCCGAAACCGGGACGGAGCCTACGAGCAGTACTTC.

This rearrangement joins TRBV20-1 to TRBJ2-5; 8 bases match TRBD1. Germline V gene data show CDR1 as DFQATT and CDR2 as SNEGSKA (reference sequence). The CDR3 extends over 15 amino acids. J lost 5 bases, V lost 0 bases, and 8 bases had no gene match. CDR3 sequence (DNA): TGCAGTGCTAGAGACCCCAGGGGGCGCATGGAGACCCAGTACTTC. The encoded protein is CSARDPRGRMETQYF.

The chain combines TRBV20-1 with TRBJ2-3; D remains unclear. V shed 6 bases and J shed 6 bases, with 10 bases lying between them. The CDR3 has 11 amino acids. CDR1 is DFQATT and CDR2 is SNEGSKA in the germline V gene (reference sequence). In DNA, the CDR3 is TGCAGTGCCCCGCCGAGGGATACGCAGTATTTT. Protein product: CSAPPRDTQYF.

This clonotype was detected ten times or more. The V call is TRBV5-1, the J call TRBJ1-4; D is ambiguous. This CDR3 comprises 13 residues. The V end was cut by 4 bases, the J end by 5 bases, with 9 bases between. Germline V CDR1 and CDR2: SGHRS, YFSETQ. CDR3 coding DNA: TGCGCCAGCAGCCCGACCCTAAATGAAAAACTGTTTTTT. It yields the protein CASSPTLNEKLFF. Filled out from reference TRBV5-1 and TRBJ1-4, the complete variable domain reads KAGVTQTPRYLIKTRGQQVTLSCSPISGHRSVSWYQQTPGQGLQFLFEYFSETQRNKGNFPGRFSGRQFSNSRSEMNVSTLELGDSALYLCASSPTLNEKLFFGSGTQLSVL.

The chain joins TRBV11-3 to TRBJ2-5; a weak D match, TRBD2 (6 bases). Germline values: CDR1 SGHNT, CDR2 YENEEA. The CDR3 loop spans 16 amino acids. V was clipped by 5 bases and J by 4 bases, with 20 bases between them. CDR3 sequence: CASSPSEGGVGETQYF. The CDR3 DNA reads TGTGCCAGCAGCCCCTCGGAGGGTGGGGTAGGAGAGACCCAGTACTTC.

This clonotype was found many times. The gene calls are TRBV5-1 and TRBJ2-7; D perhaps matches TRBD2 (6 bases). The V end lost 4 bases, the J end lost 0 bases, and 20 bases lay between the germline ends. Germline CDR1 and CDR2: SGHRS and YFSETQ. The CDR3 length is 17 residues. CDR3 sequence: CASSPIHSRGSSYEQYF. In DNA, the CDR3 is TGCGCCAGCAGCCCAATACACTCGCGGGGTAGCTCCTACGAGCAGTACTTC.

This clonotype showed up many times. CDR3 nucleotides: TGTGCCAGCAGCTTAGAAGGGTACTCGCCGGGTTCCTCCTACGAGCAGTACTTC. It is translated as CASSLEGYSPGSSYEQYF. The genes are TRBV7-6 and TRBJ2-7; D not resolved. There are 18 residues in the CDR3. The germline V gene encodes CDR1 SGHVS and CDR2 FNYEAQ. V was trimmed by 1 base and J by 0 bases, leaving 19 bases between them.

The rearrangement uses TRBV7-9 and TRBJ2-5; D gene uncertain. Germline loops: CDR1 SEHNR, CDR2 FQNEAQ (reference sequence). V lost 2 bases, J lost 4 bases, and 14 bases lay in between. CDR3 length equals 15 residues. In DNA, the CDR3 is TGTGCCAGCAGCTTAAGTCTCCGCCCCTTAGAGACCCAGTACTTC. This gives the protein CASSLSLRPLETQYF. The full variable domain, in which reference TRBV7-9 and TRBJ2-5 provide the parts outside the CDR3, is DTGVSQNPRHKITKRGQNVTFRCDPISEHNRLYWYRQTLGQGPEFLTYFQNEAQLEKSRLLSDRFSAERPKGSFSTLEIQRTEQGDSAMYLCASSLSLRPLETQYFGPGTRLLVL.